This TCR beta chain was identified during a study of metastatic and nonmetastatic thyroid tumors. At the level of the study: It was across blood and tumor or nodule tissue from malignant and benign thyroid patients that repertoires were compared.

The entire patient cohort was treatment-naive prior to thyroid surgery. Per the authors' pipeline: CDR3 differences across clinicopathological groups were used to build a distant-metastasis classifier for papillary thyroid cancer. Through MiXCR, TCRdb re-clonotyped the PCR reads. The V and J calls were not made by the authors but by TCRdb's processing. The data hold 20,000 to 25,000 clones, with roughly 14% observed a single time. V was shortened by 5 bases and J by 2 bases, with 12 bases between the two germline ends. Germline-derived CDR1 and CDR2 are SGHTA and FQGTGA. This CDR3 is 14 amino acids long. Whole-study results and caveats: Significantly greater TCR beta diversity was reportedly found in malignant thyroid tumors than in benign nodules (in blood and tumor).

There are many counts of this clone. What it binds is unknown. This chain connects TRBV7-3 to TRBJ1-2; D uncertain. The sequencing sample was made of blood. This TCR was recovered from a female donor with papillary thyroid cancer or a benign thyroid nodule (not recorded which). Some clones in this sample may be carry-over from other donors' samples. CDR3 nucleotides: TGTGCCAGCAGCCCGGGAGGAGAAAACTATGGCTACACCTTC. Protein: CASSPGGENYGYTF.